This passage covers 3 T cell receptor beta chains from one sample sequenced in a study of cytomegalovirus exposure and HLA in healthy donors. Vbeta (60) and Jbeta (13) primers were used in the PCR. TCRdb keeps only in-frame clones here, not all; method: immunoSEQ multiplex PCR. The data contain under 200,000 clones, around 68% of them singletons. The specimen was PBMCs. These receptors all stem from a man in his fifties or sixties in good health and CMV-seronegative.

The rearrangement uses TRBV5-6 and TRBJ2-2; TRBD1 aligns across 7 bases. V trimming: 0 bases; J trimming: 6 bases; junction bases outside the gene matches: 5. Germline CDR1 reads SGHDT; CDR2 reads YYEEEE. The CDR3 length is 15 residues. CDR3 in amino acids: CASSLADRVAGELFF. The DNA of the CDR3 is TGTGCCAGCAGCTTGGCCGACAGGGTCGCCGGGGAGCTGTTTTTT.

V and J are TRBV5-1 and TRBJ1-2, with no clear D. The CDR3 has 13 amino acids. The germline gives CDR1 SGHRS, CDR2 YFSETQ. V was trimmed by 3 bases and J by 7 bases, leaving 13 bases between them. CDR3 nucleotide sequence: TGCGCCAGCAGCTACCTTGAGGAGGGTGGCTACACCTTC. Its translation: CASSYLEEGGYTF. The full variable domain, rest sourced from reference TRBV5-1 and TRBJ1-2, is KAGVTQTPRYLIKTRGQQVTLSCSPISGHRSVSWYQQTPGQGLQFLFEYFSETQRNKGNFPGRFSGRQFSNSRSEMNVSTLELGDSALYLCASSYLEEGGYTFGSGTRLTVV.

The sample holds a few counts of this clone. V usage is TRBV6-5 and J usage is TRBJ1-1, with D perhaps matching TRBD1 (5 bases). Trimming cost V 2 bases and J 4 bases, with 11 bases left between them. Per the germline V gene, CDR1 is MNHEY and CDR2 is SVGAGI. The CDR3 sequence is 14 residues long. The CDR3 coding sequence is TGTGCCAGCAGTTACGGGGGGAGGAGCACTGAAGCTTTCTTT. Amino acid sequence: CASSYGGRSTEAFF.